This T cell receptor (beta chain) derives from a study of cytomegalovirus exposure and HLA in healthy donors. In the PCR, 60 Vbeta and 13 Jbeta primers were used. Clones were sequenced by immunoSEQ multiplex PCR, and TCRdb holds only the in-frame ones, with some missing. The sample has some 130,000 clones; roughly 71% are singletons. Study-wide findings and caveats: In a later analysis, donors in an Asian-associated ancestry cluster reportedly had fewer N-insertions in productive TCRs than the cohort mean.

Worth noting for this clone: Its specificity is unknown.

CDR1 is SGHRS and CDR2 is YFSETQ in the germline V gene. With V trimmed by 6 bases and J by 7 bases, 5 bases remained unmatched. There are 14 residues in the CDR3. This TCR was recovered from a man aged 25-45 years in good health and CMV-seronegative. Sequencing used PBMCs. The chain recombines TRBV5-1 with TRBJ2-1, with 12 bases aligning to TRBD2. CDR3 DNA sequence: TGCGCCAGCACCAAGACTAGCGGGAGTAATGAGCAGTTCTTC. It translates to CASTKTSGSNEQFF.